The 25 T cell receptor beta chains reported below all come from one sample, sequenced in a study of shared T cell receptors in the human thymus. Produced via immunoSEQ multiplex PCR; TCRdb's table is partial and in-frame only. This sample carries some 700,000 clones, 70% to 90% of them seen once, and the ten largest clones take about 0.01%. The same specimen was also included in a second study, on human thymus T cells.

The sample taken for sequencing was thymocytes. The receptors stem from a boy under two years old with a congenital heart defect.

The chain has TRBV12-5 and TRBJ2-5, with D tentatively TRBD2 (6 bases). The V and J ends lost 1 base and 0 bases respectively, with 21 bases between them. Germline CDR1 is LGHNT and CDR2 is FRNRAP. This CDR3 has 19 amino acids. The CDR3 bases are TGTGCTAGTGGTTTGGGCAATGGGGGAGGCCCCGGGGACCAAGAGACCCAGTACTTC. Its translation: CASGLGNGGGPGDQETQYF.

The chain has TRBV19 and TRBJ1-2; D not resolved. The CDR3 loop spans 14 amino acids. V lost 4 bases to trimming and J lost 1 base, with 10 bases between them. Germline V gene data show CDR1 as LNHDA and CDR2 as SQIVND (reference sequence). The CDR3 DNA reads TGTGCCAGTAGTACCCCGGGGAATAACTATGGCTACACCTTC. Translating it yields CASSTPGNNYGYTF. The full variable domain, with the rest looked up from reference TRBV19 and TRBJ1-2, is DGGITQSPKYLFRKEGQNVTLSCEQNLNHDAMYWYRQDPGQGLRLIYYSQIVNDFQKGDIAEGYSVSREKKESFPLTVTSAQKNPTAFYLCASSTPGNNYGYTFGSGTRLTVV.

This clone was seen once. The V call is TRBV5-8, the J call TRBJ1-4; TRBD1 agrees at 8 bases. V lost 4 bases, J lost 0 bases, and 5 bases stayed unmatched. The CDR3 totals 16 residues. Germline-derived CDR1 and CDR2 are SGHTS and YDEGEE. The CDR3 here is CASSEGQGATNEKLFF. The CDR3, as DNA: TGTGCCAGCAGCGAAGGACAGGGAGCAACTAATGAAAAACTGTTTTTT.

The CDR3 is CASSLLGQQHSNQPQHF. CDR3 sequence (DNA): TGTGCCAGCAGTTTACTTGGACAGCAGCATAGCAATCAGCCCCAGCATTTT. The chain uses TRBV28 and TRBJ1-5; TRBD1 is a possible D gene (6 bases). With 2 bases removed from V and 0 bases from J, the gap between germline ends came to 14 bases. The germline V gene has CDR1 MDHEN and CDR2 SYDVKM. The CDR3 extends over 17 amino acids.

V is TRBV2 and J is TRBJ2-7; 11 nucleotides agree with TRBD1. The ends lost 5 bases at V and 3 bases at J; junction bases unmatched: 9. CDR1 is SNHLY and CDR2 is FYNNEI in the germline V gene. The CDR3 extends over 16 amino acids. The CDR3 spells CASSKVRTGGNYEQYF. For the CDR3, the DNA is TGTGCCAGCAGTAAAGTTCGGACAGGGGGCAACTACGAGCAGTACTTC.

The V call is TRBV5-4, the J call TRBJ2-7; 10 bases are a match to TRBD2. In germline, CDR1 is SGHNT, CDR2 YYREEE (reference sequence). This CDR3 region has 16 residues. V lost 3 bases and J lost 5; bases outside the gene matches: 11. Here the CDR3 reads CASSSPTSGSAHEQYF. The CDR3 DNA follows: TGTGCCAGCAGCTCCCCGACTAGCGGGTCAGCCCACGAGCAGTACTTC.

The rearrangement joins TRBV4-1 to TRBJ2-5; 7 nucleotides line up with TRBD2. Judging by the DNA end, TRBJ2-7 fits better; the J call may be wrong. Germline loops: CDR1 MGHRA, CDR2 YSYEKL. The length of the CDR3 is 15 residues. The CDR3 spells CASSQDLADPYEQYF. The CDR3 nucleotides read TGCGCCAGCAGCCAAGACCTAGCGGATCCCTACGAGCAGTACTTC.

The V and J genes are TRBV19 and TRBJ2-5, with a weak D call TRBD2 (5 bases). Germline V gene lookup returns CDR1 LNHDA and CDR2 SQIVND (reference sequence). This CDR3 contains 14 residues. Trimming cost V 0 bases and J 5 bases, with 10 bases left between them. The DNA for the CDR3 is TGTGCCAGTAGTATAGAGAGGGAGTTCGAGACCCAGTACTTC. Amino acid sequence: CASSIEREFETQYF. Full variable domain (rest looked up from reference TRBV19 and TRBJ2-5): DGGITQSPKYLFRKEGQNVTLSCEQNLNHDAMYWYRQDPGQGLRLIYYSQIVNDFQKGDIAEGYSVSREKKESFPLTVTSAQKNPTAFYLCASSIEREFETQYFGPGTRLLVL.

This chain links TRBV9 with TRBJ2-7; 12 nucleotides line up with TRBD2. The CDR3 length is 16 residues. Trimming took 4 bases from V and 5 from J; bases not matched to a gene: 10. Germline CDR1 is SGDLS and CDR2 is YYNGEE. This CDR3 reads CASSLHRTSGKNEQYF. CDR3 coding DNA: TGTGCCAGCAGCCTCCACCGGACTAGCGGGAAAAACGAGCAGTACTTC.

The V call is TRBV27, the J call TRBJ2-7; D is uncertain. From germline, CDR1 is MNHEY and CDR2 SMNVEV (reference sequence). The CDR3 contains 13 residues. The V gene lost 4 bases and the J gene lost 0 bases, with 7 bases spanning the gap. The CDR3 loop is CASSYHGSYEQYF. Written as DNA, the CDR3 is TGTGCCAGCAGTTATCACGGCTCCTACGAGCAGTACTTC.

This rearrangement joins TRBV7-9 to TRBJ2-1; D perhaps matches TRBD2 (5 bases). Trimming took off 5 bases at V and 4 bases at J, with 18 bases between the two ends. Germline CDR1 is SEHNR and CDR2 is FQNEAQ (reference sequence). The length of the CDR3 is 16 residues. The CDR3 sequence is CASSPRGSVPYNEQFF. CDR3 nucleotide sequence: TGTGCCAGCAGCCCCCGAGGGAGTGTACCTTACAATGAGCAGTTCTTC.

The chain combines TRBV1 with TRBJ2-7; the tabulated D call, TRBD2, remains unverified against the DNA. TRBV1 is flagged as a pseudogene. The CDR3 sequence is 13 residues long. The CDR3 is CTSSTPRGCEQYF. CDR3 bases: TGCACCAGCAGCACCCCCCGGGGGTGCGAGCAGTACTTC.

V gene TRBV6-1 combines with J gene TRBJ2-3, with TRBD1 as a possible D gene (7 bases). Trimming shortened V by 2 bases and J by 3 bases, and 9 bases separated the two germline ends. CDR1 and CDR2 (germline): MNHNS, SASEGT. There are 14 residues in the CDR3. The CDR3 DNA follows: TGTGCCAGCAGTGAACCAGGGGGGACAGATACGCAGTATTTT. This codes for CASSEPGGTDTQYF.

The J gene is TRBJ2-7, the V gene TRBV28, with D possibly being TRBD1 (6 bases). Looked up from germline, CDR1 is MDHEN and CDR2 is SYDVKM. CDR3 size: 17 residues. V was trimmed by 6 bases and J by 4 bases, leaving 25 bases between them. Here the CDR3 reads CASSFQSYRASKYEQYF. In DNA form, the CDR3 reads TGTGCCAGCAGCTTTCAATCCTACAGGGCATCTAAGTACGAGCAGTACTTC.

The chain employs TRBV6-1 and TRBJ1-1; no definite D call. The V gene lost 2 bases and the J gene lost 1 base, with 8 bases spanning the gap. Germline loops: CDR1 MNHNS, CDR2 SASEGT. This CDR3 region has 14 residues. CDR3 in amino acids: CASSELAGNTEAFF. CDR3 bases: TGTGCCAGCAGTGAATTGGCAGGGAACACTGAAGCTTTCTTT.

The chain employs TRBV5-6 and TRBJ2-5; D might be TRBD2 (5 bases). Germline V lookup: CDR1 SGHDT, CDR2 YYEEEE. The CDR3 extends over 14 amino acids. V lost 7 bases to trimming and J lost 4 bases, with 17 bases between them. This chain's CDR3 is CASSGSAGGETQYF. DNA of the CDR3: TGTGCCAGCTCGGGTAGCGCCGGTGGAGAGACCCAGTACTTC.

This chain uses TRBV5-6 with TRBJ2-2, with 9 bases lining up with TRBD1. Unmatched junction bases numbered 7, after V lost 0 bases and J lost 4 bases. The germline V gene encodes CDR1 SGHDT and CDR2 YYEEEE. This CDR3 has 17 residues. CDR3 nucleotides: TGTGCCAGCAGCTTGGGGGACAGGGTATATGGCACCGGGGAGCTGTTTTTT. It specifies CASSLGDRVYGTGELFF.

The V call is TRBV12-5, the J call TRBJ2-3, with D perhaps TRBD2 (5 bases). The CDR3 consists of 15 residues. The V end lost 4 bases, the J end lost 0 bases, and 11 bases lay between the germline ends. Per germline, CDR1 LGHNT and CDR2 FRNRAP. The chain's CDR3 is CASGSLRTSTDTQYF. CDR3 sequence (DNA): TGTGCTAGTGGTTCGCTGCGGACTAGCACAGATACGCAGTATTTT.

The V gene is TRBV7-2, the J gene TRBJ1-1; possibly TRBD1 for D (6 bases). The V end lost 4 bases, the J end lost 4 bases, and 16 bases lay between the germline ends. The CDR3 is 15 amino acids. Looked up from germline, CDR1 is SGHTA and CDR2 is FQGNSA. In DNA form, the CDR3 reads TGTGCCAGCAGCTCTAACCCGGACAGTCCCACTGAAGCTTTCTTT. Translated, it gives CASSSNPDSPTEAFF.

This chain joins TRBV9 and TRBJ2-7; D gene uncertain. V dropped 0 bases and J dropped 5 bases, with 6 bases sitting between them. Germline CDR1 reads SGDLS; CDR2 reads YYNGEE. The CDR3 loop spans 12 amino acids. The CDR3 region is CASSVAPNEQYF. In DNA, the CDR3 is TGTGCCAGCAGCGTAGCCCCAAACGAGCAGTACTTC.

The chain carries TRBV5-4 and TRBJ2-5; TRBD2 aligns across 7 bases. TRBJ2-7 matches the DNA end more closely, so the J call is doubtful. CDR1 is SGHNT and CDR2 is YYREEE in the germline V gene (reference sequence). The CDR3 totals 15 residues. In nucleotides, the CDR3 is TGTGCCAGCAGCTTGTTAGGCGGGGGAACCTACGAGCAGTACTTC. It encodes CASSLLGGGTYEQYF.

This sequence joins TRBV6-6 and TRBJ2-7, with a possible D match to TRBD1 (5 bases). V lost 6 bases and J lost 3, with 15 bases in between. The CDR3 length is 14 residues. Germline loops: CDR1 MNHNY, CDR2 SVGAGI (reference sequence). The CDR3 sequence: CASRETVPNYEQYF. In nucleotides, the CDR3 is TGTGCCAGCAGGGAGACAGTTCCTAACTACGAGCAGTACTTC.

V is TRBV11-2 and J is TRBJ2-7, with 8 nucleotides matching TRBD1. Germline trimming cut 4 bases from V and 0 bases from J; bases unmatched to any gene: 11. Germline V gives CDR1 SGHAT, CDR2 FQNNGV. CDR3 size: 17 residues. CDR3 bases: TGTGCCAGCAGCTGCGGACTGGGGACAGGCCGCTCCTACGAGCAGTACTTC. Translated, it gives CASSCGLGTGRSYEQYF. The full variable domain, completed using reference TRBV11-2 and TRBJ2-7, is EAGVAQSPRYKIIEKRQSVAFWCNPISGHATLYWYQQILGQGPKLLIQFQNNGVVDDSQLPKDRFSAERLKGVDSTLKIQPAKLEDSAVYLCASSCGLGTGRSYEQYFGPGTRLTVT.

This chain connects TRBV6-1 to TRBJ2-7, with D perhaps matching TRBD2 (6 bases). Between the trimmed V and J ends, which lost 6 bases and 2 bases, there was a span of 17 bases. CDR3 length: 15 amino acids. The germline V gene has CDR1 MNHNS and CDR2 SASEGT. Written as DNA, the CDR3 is TGTGCCAGCAGCTCCTTAGTGGGCGGGACCTACGAGCAGTACTTC. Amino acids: CASSSLVGGTYEQYF.

The CDR3 loop is CASSSGLVDDNEQFF. The DNA of the CDR3 is TGTGCCAGCAGTTCGGGACTAGTGGACGACAATGAGCAGTTCTTC. The J gene is TRBJ2-1, the V gene TRBV27; 8 positions agree with TRBD2. Per germline, CDR1 MNHEY and CDR2 SMNVEV (reference sequence). The trim removed 4 bases at V and 5 bases at J, leaving 7 bases unmatched. CDR3 size: 15 residues.